The T cell receptor beta chain described here comes from a study of blood T cell repertoires in COVID-19. Study details: Both acute and convalescent COVID-19 samples were obtained from the United States, Italy and Spain. Sources were T cells, B-cell-depleted T cells, or PBMCs; the material itself was cDNA or gDNA.

Authors' analysis steps: The authors estimated nucleated cell counts from reference gene primer amplification. Generated by immunoSEQ multiplex PCR, the TCRdb table keeps only in-frame clones and is missing some. That table furnishes V, J and clone size, whereas the DNA furnished D and trimming. The sample lists about 25,000 clones, around 85% occurring once. The count of this clone is one. The length of the CDR3 is 16 residues. Trimming took 5 bases from V and 2 from J, leaving 16 bases between them. From germline, CDR1 is LNHDA and CDR2 SQIVND (reference sequence). Sequenced: peripheral blood. The rearrangement joins TRBV19 to TRBJ1-5, with D perhaps matching TRBD1 (5 bases). This clonotype was obtained from a human donor with active COVID-19. The donor label of this sample is uncertain. As DNA, the CDR3 is TGTGCCAGTAGTCCGCGGAGGGGAGAGCGCAATCAGCCCCAGCATTTT. Translation: CASSPRRGERNQPQHF.